This T cell receptor (beta chain) was recovered during a study of shared clonotypes between healthy human individuals. The CDR3 totals 18 residues. The method was immunoSEQ multiplex PCR; TCRdb's version includes in-frame clones alone and lacks a portion of them. The table records roughly 2.2 million clones, around 92% of them present only once. The source is a man between 18 and 29 years old in good health. Some clones in this sample may be carry-over from other donors' samples. This chain uses TRBV12-2 with TRBJ2-1; TRBD1 is the table's D call, not checked against the DNA. TRBV12-2 is assigned pseudogene status. The sequenced sample consisted of naive CD4+ T cells from PBMCs. Described subset: CD45RA+ positively selected. CDR3 coding DNA: TGTGCAAGTCGCTTCGATCTCCTTCCTTCGACAGCAAACAATGAGCAGTTCTTC. Encoded protein: CASRFDLLPSTANNEQFF.